This is a list of T cell receptor beta chains from one sample in a study of blood T cell repertoires in COVID-19. TCRdb's table, derived via immunoSEQ multiplex PCR, lists solely in-frame clones and lacks some. The profile shows 170,000 or so clones, around 86% of them singletons. Source material: peripheral blood. The receptors were sampled from a man in his 60s with COVID-19, enrolled during active disease. The CDR3 runs from the conserved cysteine through the conserved F or W.

>TRBJ1-2|TRBV7-2
CASSSIQASPNYGYTF
>TRBJ1-2|TRBV6-5
CASRAQGERHGYTF
>TRBJ2-3|TRBV24-1
CATSPARGTDTQYF
>TRBJ2-5|TRBV5-6
CASSLPIGGGQYF
>TRBJ1-2|TRBV5-4
CASRDPVGAGGYTF
>TRBJ2-7|TRBV28
CASLASGTGPDEQYF
>TRBJ1-1|TRBV29-1
CSGTRQGNTEAFF
>TRBJ1-3|TRBV7-8
CASSLGPPGAYGNTIYF
>TRBJ1-2|TRBV7-9
CASSHLGGVPPVGYTF
>TRBJ2-7|TRBV5-6
CASSPPGTTSNSYEQYF
>TRBJ2-1|TRBV4-2
CASSQTGLLYNEQFF
>TRBJ2-7|TRBV15
CATSRGQGAIDEQYF
>TRBJ2-7|TRBV7-9
CASSPSLAGVVYEQYF
>TRBJ2-3|TRBV11-2
CASSPGRTSTDTQYF